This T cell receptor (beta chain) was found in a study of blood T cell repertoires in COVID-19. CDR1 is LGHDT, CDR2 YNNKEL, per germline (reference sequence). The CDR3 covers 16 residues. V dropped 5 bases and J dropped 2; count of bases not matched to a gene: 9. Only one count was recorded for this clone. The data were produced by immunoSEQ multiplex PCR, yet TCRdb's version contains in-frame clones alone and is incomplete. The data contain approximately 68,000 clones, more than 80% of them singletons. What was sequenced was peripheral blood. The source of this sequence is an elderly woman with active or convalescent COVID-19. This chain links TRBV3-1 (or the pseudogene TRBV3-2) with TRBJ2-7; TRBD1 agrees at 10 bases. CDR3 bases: TGTGCCAGCAGCTTCCATACCGGGACAGGGGCCTACGAGCAGTACTTC. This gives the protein CASSFHTGTGAYEQYF.